The 31 T cell receptor beta chains presented below share a single source sample, sequenced in a study of T cells after yellow fever vaccination. TCRdb reprocessed the 5' RACE reads with MiXCR, giving one entry per CDR3 protein. The table includes hundreds of thousands of distinct CDR3 sequences, around 20% detected once. The sequencing used PBMCs, collected before the yellow fever booster vaccination. Receptors were obtained from a man younger than 30 who received the YFV17D yellow fever vaccine.

The chain joins TRBV9 to TRBJ1-6; possibly TRBD1 for D (5 bases). The CDR3 contains 14 residues. Germline CDR1 reads SGDLS; CDR2 reads YYNGEE. Trimming stripped 6 bases from V and 7 bases from J, with 14 bases between. The CDR3 region is CASTPGLENSPLHF. The DNA of the CDR3 is TGTGCCAGCACCCCGGGGCTGGAAAATTCACCCCTCCACTTT.

This clonotype was observed a few times. The chain carries TRBV20-1 and TRBJ2-2; D gene unclear. Germline CDR1 reads DFQATT; CDR2 reads SNEGSKA (reference sequence). This CDR3 has 15 amino acids. Deletions cut 5 bases from V and 1 base from J, with 14 bases between. The CDR3 nucleotides are TGCAGTGCTGCCCCTGCATACGGGAACACCGGGGAGCTGTTTTTT. This codes for CSAAPAYGNTGELFF.

This clonotype came up a few times. Germline and junction disagree at one end, which may indicate a read error. The chain uses TRBV4-3 and TRBJ2-7; D perhaps matches TRBD1 (5 bases). CDR3 size: 13 residues. Looked up from germline, CDR1 is LGHNA and CDR2 is YSLEER. In DNA, the CDR3 is TGCTCCAGCAGCCCAGGGAAGGGATACGAGCAGTACTTC. Residues: CSSSPGKGYEQYF.

The chain couples TRBV7-9 to TRBJ2-3; D is undetermined. Germline V gene data show CDR1 as SEHNR and CDR2 as FQNEAQ (reference sequence). This CDR3 comprises 16 residues. V dropped 1 base and J dropped 0 bases, with 11 bases sitting between them. The CDR3 sequence: CASSLVVTPSTDTQYF. The CDR3 DNA reads as TGTGCCAGCAGCTTAGTAGTGACTCCTAGCACAGATACGCAGTATTTT.

The V gene is TRBV12-3 or TRBV12-4, the J gene TRBJ2-2; 7 nucleotides match TRBD2. The length of the CDR3 is 14 residues. V shed 5 bases, J shed 5 bases, and the junction held 5 bases outside the gene matches. The CDR3 DNA follows: TGTGCCAGCAGTCAGCGGGGTGGGACCGGGGAGCTGTTTTTT. The encoded protein is CASSQRGGTGELFF.

A few counts support this clonotype. The chain is built from TRBV7-9 and TRBJ2-1, with no clear D. V was trimmed by 3 bases and J by 3 bases, leaving 18 bases between them. Germline V gene data show CDR1 as SEHNR and CDR2 as FQNEAQ (reference sequence). This CDR3 has 17 residues. The CDR3 sequence: CASSLVRAGGFYNEQFF. CDR3 nucleotide sequence: TGTGCCAGCAGCTTGGTTCGGGCCGGCGGATTCTACAATGAGCAGTTCTTC. Filled out from reference TRBV7-9 and TRBJ2-1, the complete variable domain reads DTGVSQNPRHKITKRGQNVTFRCDPISEHNRLYWYRQTLGQGPEFLTYFQNEAQLEKSRLLSDRFSAERPKGSFSTLEIQRTEQGDSAMYLCASSLVRAGGFYNEQFFGPGTRLTVL.

The sample holds a few counts of this clonotype. The chain couples TRBV7-2 to TRBJ2-5; D gene unclear. Germline CDR1 SGHTA, CDR2 FQGNSA. The CDR3 covers 14 residues. Trimming removed 0 bases at V and 5 bases at J, with 10 bases between. The CDR3, as DNA: TGTGCCAGCAGCTTAGCGTGGGGTGAGGAGACCCAGTACTTC. It specifies CASSLAWGEETQYF.

The chain combines TRBV7-2 with TRBJ2-5; D is possibly TRBD1 or TRBD2 (5 bases each). The CDR3 is 15 residues long. With 4 bases removed from V and 0 bases from J, the gap between germline ends came to 12 bases. In germline, CDR1 is SGHTA, CDR2 FQGNSA. The CDR3 sequence is CASSSGTAYQETQYF. The CDR3 DNA is TGTGCCAGCAGCTCCGGGACGGCGTACCAAGAGACCCAGTACTTC.

V gene TRBV5-1 combines with J gene TRBJ2-3, with no clear D. Trimming stripped 5 bases from V and 6 bases from J, with 16 bases between. There are 14 residues in the CDR3. The germline V gene encodes CDR1 SGHRS and CDR2 YFSETQ. CDR3 nucleotide sequence: TGCGCCAGCAGTCCTGGCCTGGAACGGGATACGCAGTATTTT. It codes for CASSPGLERDTQYF.

Only a few counts were recorded for this clonotype. The rearrangement uses TRBV10-3 and TRBJ2-5; 9 bases fit TRBD2. The germline V gene encodes CDR1 ENHRY and CDR2 SYGVKD. The CDR3 runs 16 residues. V gave up 4 bases and J gave up 3 bases; unmatched junction bases: 9. This chain's CDR3 is CAISGGSSGEKETQYF. In nucleotides, the CDR3 is TGTGCCATCAGTGGGGGTTCTAGCGGGGAAAAAGAGACCCAGTACTTC.

This clonotype was observed a few times. CDR3 in DNA: TGTGCCAGCAGTGAGACGGACAGGTCCTACAATGAGCAGTTCTTC. Its protein is CASSETDRSYNEQFF. The V call is TRBV6-4, the J call TRBJ2-1; 7 nucleotides agree with TRBD1. V dropped 3 bases and J dropped 1; count of bases not matched to a gene: 3. This CDR3 has 15 residues. Germline CDR1 is MRHNA and CDR2 is SNTAGT.

This clonotype was seen more than once but under ten times. The genes are TRBV7-2 and TRBJ1-6, with TRBD1 matching over 7 bases. This CDR3 region has 13 residues. Germline V lookup: CDR1 SGHTA, CDR2 FQGNSA. J was trimmed by 11 bases and V by 4 bases; bases with no gene match: 5. DNA of the CDR3: TGTGCCAGCAGCTCGCAGGGGGACCCACCCCTCCACTTT. It specifies CASSSQGDPPLHF.

There are a few counts of this clonotype. The chain uses TRBV29-1 and TRBJ2-6; D remains ambiguous. V was trimmed by 3 bases and J by 0 bases, leaving 3 bases between them. The CDR3 extends over 13 amino acids. CDR1 is SQVTM and CDR2 is ANQGSEA in the germline V gene. The CDR3 is CSVDISGANVLTF. The CDR3 DNA is TGCAGCGTTGACATCTCTGGGGCCAACGTCCTGACTTTC.

The chain links TRBV9 to TRBJ2-3; D unresolved. CDR1 and CDR2 from the germline V gene are SGDLS and YYNGEE. Trimming removed 3 bases from V and 4 bases from J, with 12 bases in between. The CDR3 is made up of 14 amino acids. The CDR3 here is CASSEWGFPDTQYF. CDR3 DNA sequence: TGTGCCAGCAGCGAATGGGGTTTCCCAGATACGCAGTATTTT.

The table lists this clonotype with many counts. One end of the junction is discordant with germline, which a read error may explain. DNA for the CDR3: TGTGCCAGCAGCTTGGGTGTAGCCAAAAACATTCAGTACTTC. This translates into CASSLGVAKNIQYF. The gene calls are TRBV5-1 and TRBJ2-4; D remains ambiguous. This CDR3 is built from 14 residues. CDR1 is SGHRS, CDR2 YFSETQ, per germline.

This clonotype came up a few times. The rearrangement joins TRBV4-3 to TRBJ2-5, with TRBD2 matching 11 bases. Germline V CDR1 and CDR2: LGHNA, YSLEER. This CDR3 is built from 21 residues. Losses at the gene ends were 2 bases for V and 0 bases for J; bases not matched to a gene: 17. The CDR3 DNA sequence: TGCGCCAGCAGCCAACATAAGGTGGCTAGCGGGGGGCGGAGGTACCAAGAGACCCAGTACTTC. Amino acids: CASSQHKVASGGRRYQETQYF.

The CDR3 region has the DNA TGCAGTGCTATTGACAGGCGCAAAGGAAATTCACCCCTCCACTTT. Protein: CSAIDRRKGNSPLHF. The chain employs TRBV20-1 and TRBJ1-6; tentatively, D is TRBD1 (6 bases). The CDR3 runs 15 residues. Germline loops: CDR1 DFQATT, CDR2 SNEGSKA (reference sequence). Trimming removed 4 bases at V and 7 bases at J, with 17 bases between.

A word on this clonotype: Because the CDR3 is missing its conserved closing phenylalanine or tryptophan, this is likely a read error. The genes are TRBV2 and TRBJ1-2; the D is unclear. Trimming took off 3 bases at V and 4 bases at J, with 9 bases between the two ends. The CDR3 has 13 amino acids. The germline CDR1 and CDR2 sequences are SNHLY and FYNNEI. CDR3 nucleotide sequence: TGTGCCAGCAGTGATGGGCAGTTCTATGGCTACACCTTA. This gives the protein CASSDGQFYGYTL.

This clonotype was seen ten or more times. This chain uses TRBV12-3 or TRBV12-4 with TRBJ1-1, with D hard to call. The V gene lost 0 bases and the J gene lost 4 bases, with 9 bases spanning the gap. This CDR3 has 14 residues. CDR3 sequence reads: CASSLATAGTEAFF. The DNA of the CDR3 is TGTGCCAGCAGTTTAGCGACGGCCGGCACTGAAGCTTTCTTT.

This clonotype was picked up a small number of times. The chain is built from TRBV7-9 and TRBJ2-4; 7 nucleotides line up with TRBD1. The CDR3 loop spans 16 amino acids. V was pared by 5 bases and J by 6 bases, with 13 bases of the junction left unmatched. The germline V gene encodes CDR1 SEHNR and CDR2 FQNEAQ (reference sequence). CDR3 amino acids: CASSLTGRGQLNIQYF. The CDR3 region has the DNA TGTGCCAGCAGCCTAACGGGTCGGGGACAGCTAAACATTCAGTACTTC.

This sequence joins TRBV7-8 and TRBJ1-3, with a tentative D call TRBD1 (5 bases). The CDR3 loop spans 15 amino acids. Germline assignment: CDR1 SGHVS and CDR2 FQNEAQ. V shed 5 bases and J shed 4 bases, with 15 bases lying between them. For the CDR3, the DNA is TGTGCCAGCAGCATACAGGCGATGGGGGGAAACACCATATATTTT. This sequence encodes CASSIQAMGGNTIYF.

This clonotype has a handful of counts. V and J are TRBV10-1 and TRBJ2-1; 7 nucleotides align to TRBD2. This CDR3 is built from 14 residues. The junction had 12 bases not matched to a gene; V was cut back by 1 base and J by 15 bases. In germline, CDR1 is WNHNN, CDR2 SYGVQD (reference sequence). The CDR3 nucleotides read TGCGCCAGCAGTGAGTGGCTAGCGGACCCCGAGGTGTTCTTC. It codes for CASSEWLADPEVFF.

This clonotype was counted a few times. V is TRBV6-5 and J is TRBJ2-1; tentatively, D is TRBD1 (5 bases). The CDR3 is 15 residues long. V gave up 4 bases and J gave up 5 bases, with 15 bases separating them. The germline V gene encodes CDR1 MNHEY and CDR2 SVGAGI. The chain's CDR3 is CASSFVSDRDNEQFF. The CDR3 DNA is TGTGCCAGCAGTTTTGTAAGTGACAGAGACAATGAGCAGTTCTTC.

This clonotype was seen ten or more times. CDR3 coding DNA: TGTGCCAGCAGTCACAGGGAGATCAACATTCAGTACTTC. This sequence encodes CASSHREINIQYF. The V gene is TRBV12-3 or TRBV12-4, the J gene TRBJ2-4, with a weak D call TRBD1 (6 bases). V lost 5 bases to trimming and J lost 7 bases, with 12 bases between them. This CDR3 is 13 amino acids long.

The chain links TRBV6-2 or TRBV6-3 to TRBJ2-1; 7 bases map to TRBD2. Germline CDR1 is MNHEY and CDR2 is SVGEGT. V dropped 6 bases and J dropped 2; count of bases not matched to a gene: 7. CDR3 length: 15 residues. CDR3 residues: CASRVGAGPYNEQFF. As DNA, the CDR3 is TGTGCCAGCAGGGTCGGAGCGGGGCCCTACAATGAGCAGTTCTTC.

The chain carries TRBV25-1 and TRBJ1-2; 11 bases map to TRBD1. Germline trimming cut 3 bases from V and 4 bases from J; bases unmatched to any gene: 7. This CDR3 is 16 amino acids long. Germline V gene lookup returns CDR1 MGHDK and CDR2 SYGVNS. CDR3 loop: CASSDMGQGGSYGYTF. The CDR3, as DNA: TGTGCCAGCAGTGACATGGGACAGGGGGGGAGCTATGGCTACACCTTC.

CDR3 DNA sequence: TGTGCCAGCAGCTTAGATCGGAGTCCTGAGCAAGATACGCAGTATTTT. Residues: CASSLDRSPEQDTQYF. This chain connects TRBV11-2 to TRBJ2-3; D is unresolved. Looked up from germline, CDR1 is SGHAT and CDR2 is FQNNGV. There are 16 residues in the CDR3. The V gene lost 0 bases and the J gene lost 5 bases, with 15 bases spanning the gap.

This clonotype showed up just a few times. This chain joins TRBV5-1 and TRBJ1-1, with 10 bases lining up with TRBD1. In germline, CDR1 is SGHRS, CDR2 YFSETQ. With V trimmed by 2 bases and J by 0 bases, 10 bases remained unmatched. The CDR3 sequence is 18 residues long. The CDR3 is CASSLPGQGFVMNTEAFF. CDR3 nucleotide sequence: TGCGCCAGCAGCTTACCGGGACAGGGGTTTGTGATGAACACTGAAGCTTTCTTT.

This clonotype was observed a handful of times. The chain employs TRBV10-3 and TRBJ2-7; TRBD2 is a possible D gene (6 bases). The V end lost 3 bases, the J end lost 6 bases, and 12 bases lay between the germline ends. CDR1 ENHRY and CDR2 SYGVKD come from the germline V gene. The CDR3 has 13 residues. CDR3 sequence: CAISDGGDGEQYF. CDR3 bases: TGTGCCATCAGTGATGGAGGGGATGGCGAGCAGTACTTC.

This clonotype was detected only a few times. The V call is TRBV5-1, the J call TRBJ1-1; D is ambiguous. CDR3 length equals 16 residues. The germline V and J ends were trimmed by 4 bases and 1 base, with 17 bases remaining between them. CDR1 and CDR2 (germline): SGHRS, YFSETQ. The chain's CDR3 is CASSPSLFDGNTEAFF. CDR3 DNA: TGCGCCAGCAGCCCCTCTCTCTTTGACGGGAACACTGAAGCTTTCTTT. Variable domain in full (rest from reference TRBV5-1 and TRBJ1-1): KAGVTQTPRYLIKTRGQQVTLSCSPISGHRSVSWYQQTPGQGLQFLFEYFSETQRNKGNFPGRFSGRQFSNSRSEMNVSTLELGDSALYLCASSPSLFDGNTEAFFGQGTRLTVV.

This clonotype was recorded a few times. The V call is TRBV15, the J call TRBJ2-5; D call uncertain. Per the germline V gene, CDR1 is LNHNV and CDR2 is YYDKDF (reference sequence). V dropped 3 bases and J dropped 5 bases, with 13 bases sitting between them. The CDR3 has 14 residues. The CDR3 nucleotides read TGTGCCACCAGCAGTGCTCGCCGTGGTGAGACCCAGTACTTC. The encoded protein is CATSSARRGETQYF.